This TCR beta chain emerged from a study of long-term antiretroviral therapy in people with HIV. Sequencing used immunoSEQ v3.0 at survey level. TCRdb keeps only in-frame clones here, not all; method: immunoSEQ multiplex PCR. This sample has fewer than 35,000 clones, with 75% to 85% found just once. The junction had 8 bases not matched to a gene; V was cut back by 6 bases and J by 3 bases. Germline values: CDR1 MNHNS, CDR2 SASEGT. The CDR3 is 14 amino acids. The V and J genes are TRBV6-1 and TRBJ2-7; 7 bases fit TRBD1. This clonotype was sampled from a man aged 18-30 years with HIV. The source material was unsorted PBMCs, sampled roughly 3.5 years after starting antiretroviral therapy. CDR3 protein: CASRNGQASYEQYF. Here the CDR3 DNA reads TGTGCCAGCAGGAACGGACAGGCTAGCTACGAGCAGTACTTC.